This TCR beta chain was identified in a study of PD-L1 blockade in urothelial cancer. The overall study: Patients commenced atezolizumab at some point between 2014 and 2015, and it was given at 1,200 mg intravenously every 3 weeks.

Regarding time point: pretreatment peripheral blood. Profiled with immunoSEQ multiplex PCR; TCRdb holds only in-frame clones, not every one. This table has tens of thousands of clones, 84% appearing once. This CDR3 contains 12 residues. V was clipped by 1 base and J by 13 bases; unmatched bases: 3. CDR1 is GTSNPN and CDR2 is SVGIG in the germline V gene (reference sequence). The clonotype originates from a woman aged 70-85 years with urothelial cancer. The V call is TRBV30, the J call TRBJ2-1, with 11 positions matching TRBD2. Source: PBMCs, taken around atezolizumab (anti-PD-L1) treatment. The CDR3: CAWSGSGRDQFF. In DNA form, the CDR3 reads TGTGCCTGGAGTGGTAGCGGGAGGGACCAGTTCTTC.